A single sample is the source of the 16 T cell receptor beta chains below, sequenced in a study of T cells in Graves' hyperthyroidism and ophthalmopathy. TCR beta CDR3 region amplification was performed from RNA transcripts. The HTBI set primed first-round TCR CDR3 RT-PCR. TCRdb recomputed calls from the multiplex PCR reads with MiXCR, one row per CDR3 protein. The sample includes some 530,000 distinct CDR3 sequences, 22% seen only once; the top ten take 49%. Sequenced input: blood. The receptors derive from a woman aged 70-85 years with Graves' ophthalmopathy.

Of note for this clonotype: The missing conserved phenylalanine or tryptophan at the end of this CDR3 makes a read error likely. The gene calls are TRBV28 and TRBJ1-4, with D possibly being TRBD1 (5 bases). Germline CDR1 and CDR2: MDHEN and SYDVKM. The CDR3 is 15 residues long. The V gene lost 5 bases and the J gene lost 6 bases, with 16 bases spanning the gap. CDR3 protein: CASSTRVRGDEKLFS. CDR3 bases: TGTGCCAGCAGTACCAGGGTGAGGGGCGATGAAAAACTGTTTTCT.

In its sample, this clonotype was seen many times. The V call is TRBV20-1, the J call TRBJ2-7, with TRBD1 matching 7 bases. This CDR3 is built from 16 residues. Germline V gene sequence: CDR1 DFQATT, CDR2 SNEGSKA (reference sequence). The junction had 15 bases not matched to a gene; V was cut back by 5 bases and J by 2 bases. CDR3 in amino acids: CSAPDRAVSVTYEQYF. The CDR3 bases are TGCAGTGCTCCCGACAGGGCGGTGTCTGTAACCTACGAGCAGTACTTC.

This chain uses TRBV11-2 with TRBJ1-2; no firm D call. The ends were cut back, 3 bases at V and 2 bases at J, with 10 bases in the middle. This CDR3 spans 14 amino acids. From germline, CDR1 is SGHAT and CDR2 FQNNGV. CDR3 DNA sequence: TGTGCCAGCAGCTTTCGCGGCAGGAACTATGGCTACACCTTC. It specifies CASSFRGRNYGYTF.

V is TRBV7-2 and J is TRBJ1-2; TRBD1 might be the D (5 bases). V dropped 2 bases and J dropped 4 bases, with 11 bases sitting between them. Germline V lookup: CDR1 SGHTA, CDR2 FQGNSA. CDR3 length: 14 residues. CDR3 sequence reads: CASSLQVGTYGYTF. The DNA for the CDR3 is TGTGCCAGCAGCTTACAAGTGGGGACCTATGGCTACACCTTC.

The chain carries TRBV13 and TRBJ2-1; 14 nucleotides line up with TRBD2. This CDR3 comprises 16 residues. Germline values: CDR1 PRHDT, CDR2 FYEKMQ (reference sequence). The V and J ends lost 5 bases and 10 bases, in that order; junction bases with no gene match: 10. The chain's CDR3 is CASSDLTSGGAAEQFF. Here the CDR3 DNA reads TGTGCCAGCAGCGATCTGACTAGCGGGGGGGCAGCGGAGCAGTTCTTC.

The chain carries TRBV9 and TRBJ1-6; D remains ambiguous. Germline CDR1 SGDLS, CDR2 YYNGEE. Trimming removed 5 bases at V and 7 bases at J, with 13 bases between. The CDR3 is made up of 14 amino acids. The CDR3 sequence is CASSAGPENSPLHF. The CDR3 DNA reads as TGTGCCAGCAGTGCCGGCCCTGAGAATTCACCCCTCCACTTT.

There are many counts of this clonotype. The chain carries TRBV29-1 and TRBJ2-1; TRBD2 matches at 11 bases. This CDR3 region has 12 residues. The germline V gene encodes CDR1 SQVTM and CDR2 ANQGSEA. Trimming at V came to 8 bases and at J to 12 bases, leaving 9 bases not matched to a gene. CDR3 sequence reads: CSIPGSGRAQFF. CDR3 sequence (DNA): TGCAGCATCCCCGGTAGCGGGAGGGCGCAGTTCTTC.

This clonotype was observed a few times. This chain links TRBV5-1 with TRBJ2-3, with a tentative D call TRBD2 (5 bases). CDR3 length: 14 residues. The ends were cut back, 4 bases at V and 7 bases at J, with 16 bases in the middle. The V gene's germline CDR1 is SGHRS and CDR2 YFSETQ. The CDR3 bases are TGCGCCAGCAGCCCGGATGTCCGGGGATATACGCAGTATTTT. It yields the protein CASSPDVRGYTQYF.

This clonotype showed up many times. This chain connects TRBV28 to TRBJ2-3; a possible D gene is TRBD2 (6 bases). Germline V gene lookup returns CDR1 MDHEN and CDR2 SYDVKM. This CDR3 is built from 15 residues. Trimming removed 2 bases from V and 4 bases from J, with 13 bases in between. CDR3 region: CASSLRLGGADTQYF. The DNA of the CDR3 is TGTGCCAGCAGTTTACGGTTGGGAGGCGCAGATACGCAGTATTTT. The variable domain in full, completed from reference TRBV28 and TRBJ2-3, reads DVKVTQSSRYLVKRTGEKVFLECVQDMDHENMFWYRQDPGLGLRLIYFSYDVKMKEKGDIPEGYSVSREKKERFSLILESASTNQTSMYLCASSLRLGGADTQYFGPGTRLTVL.

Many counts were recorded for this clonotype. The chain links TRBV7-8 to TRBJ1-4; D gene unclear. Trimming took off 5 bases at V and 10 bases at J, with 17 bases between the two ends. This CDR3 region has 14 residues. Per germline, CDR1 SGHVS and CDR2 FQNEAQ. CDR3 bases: TGTGCCAGCAGCCCGCCCGGGGTAGTGGGAAAACTGTTTTTT. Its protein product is CASSPPGVVGKLFF.

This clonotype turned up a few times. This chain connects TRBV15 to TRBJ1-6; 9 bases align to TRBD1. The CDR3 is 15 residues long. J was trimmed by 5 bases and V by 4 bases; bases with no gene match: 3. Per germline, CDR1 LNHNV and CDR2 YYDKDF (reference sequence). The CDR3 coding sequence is TGTGCCACCAGCAAGGACAGGGGTAATAATTCACCCCTCCACTTT. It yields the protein CATSKDRGNNSPLHF.

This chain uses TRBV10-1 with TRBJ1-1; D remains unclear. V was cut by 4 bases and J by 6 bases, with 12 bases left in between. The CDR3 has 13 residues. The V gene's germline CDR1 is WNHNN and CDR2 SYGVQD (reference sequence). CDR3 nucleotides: TGCGCCAGCAGTGGGGGTCTGCGGTCTGAAGCTTTCTTT. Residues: CASSGGLRSEAFF.

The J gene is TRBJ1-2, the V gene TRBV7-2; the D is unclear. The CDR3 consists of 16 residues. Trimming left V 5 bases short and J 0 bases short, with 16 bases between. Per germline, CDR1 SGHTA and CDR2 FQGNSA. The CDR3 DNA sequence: TGTGCCAGCAGCCCTAGCTTGATACATTCTAACTATGGCTACACCTTC. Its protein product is CASSPSLIHSNYGYTF.

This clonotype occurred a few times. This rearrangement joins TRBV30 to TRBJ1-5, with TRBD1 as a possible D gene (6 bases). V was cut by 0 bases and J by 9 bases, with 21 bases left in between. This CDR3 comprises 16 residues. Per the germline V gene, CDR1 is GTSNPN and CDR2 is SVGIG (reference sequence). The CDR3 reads CAWSVHGGAPSAPQHF. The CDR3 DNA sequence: TGTGCCTGGAGTGTACACGGGGGGGCGCCCTCCGCGCCCCAGCATTTT.

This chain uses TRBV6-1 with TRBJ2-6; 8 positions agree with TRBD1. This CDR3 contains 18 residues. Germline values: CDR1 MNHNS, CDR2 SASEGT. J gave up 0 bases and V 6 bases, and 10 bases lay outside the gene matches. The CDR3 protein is CASRTTGGITSGANVLTF. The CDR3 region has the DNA TGTGCCAGCAGAACCACAGGGGGGATTACCTCTGGGGCCAACGTCCTGACTTTC.

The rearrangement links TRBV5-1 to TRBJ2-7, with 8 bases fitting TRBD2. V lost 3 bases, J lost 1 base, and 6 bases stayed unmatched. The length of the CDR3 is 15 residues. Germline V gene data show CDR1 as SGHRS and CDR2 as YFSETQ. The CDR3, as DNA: TGCGCCAGCAGCTCAGGAGGACTAGCTTCCTACGAGCAGTACTTC. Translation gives CASSSGGLASYEQYF.